There are a few counts of the clone carrying this TCR beta chain. What it binds is not known. The CDR3 is 14 residues long. Trimming removed 0 bases from V and 0 bases from J, with 5 bases in between. Germline lookup yields CDR1 MNHNY and CDR2 SVGAGI (reference sequence). These data come from a study of post-analysis software for immune sequencing data. Study-level findings and limits: Batch-matched samples strongly co-clustered by F measure. Patients used five TRBV segments, including TRBV5-6, TRBV5-1 and TRBV20-1, more often than controls. Controls showed significantly higher normalized Chao1 diversity than did multiple sclerosis patients.

Unique molecular identifiers tagged the TCR beta cDNA libraries. The source material, roughly 0.9 to 11 million T cells, gave rise to roughly 0.5 million cDNA molecules. TCRdb re-called the PCR reads with MiXCR, one entry per CDR3 protein. The data show more than 450,000 distinct CDR3 sequences, 30% to 40% seen once. This clonotype originated in a girl aged 2 to 17 with multiple sclerosis. The sequencing input was blood. The chain links TRBV6-6 to TRBJ2-5; TRBD1 is a possible D gene (5 bases). CDR3 in amino acids: CASSYSTDQETQYF. CDR3 bases: TGTGCCAGCAGTTACTCGACAGACCAAGAGACCCAGTACTTC.